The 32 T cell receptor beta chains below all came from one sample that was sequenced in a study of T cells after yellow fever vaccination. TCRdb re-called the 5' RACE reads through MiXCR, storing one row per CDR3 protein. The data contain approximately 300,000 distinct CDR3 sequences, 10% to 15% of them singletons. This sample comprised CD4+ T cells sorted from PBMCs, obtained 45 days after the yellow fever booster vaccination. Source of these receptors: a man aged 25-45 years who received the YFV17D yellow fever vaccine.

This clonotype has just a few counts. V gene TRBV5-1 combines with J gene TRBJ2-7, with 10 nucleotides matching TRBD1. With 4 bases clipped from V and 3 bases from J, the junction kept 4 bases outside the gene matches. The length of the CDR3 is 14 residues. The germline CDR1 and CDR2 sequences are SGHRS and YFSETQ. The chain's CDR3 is CASSTGQGDYEQYF. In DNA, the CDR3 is TGCGCCAGCAGCACCGGACAGGGGGACTACGAGCAGTACTTC. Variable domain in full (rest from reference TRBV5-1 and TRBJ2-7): KAGVTQTPRYLIKTRGQQVTLSCSPISGHRSVSWYQQTPGQGLQFLFEYFSETQRNKGNFPGRFSGRQFSNSRSEMNVSTLELGDSALYLCASSTGQGDYEQYFGPGTRLTVT.

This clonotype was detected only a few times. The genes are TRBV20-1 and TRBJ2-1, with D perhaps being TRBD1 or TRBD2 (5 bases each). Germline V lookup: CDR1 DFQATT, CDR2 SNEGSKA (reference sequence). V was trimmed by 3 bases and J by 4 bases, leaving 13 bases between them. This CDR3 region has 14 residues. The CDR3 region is CSASVPGPYNEQFF. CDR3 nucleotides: TGCAGTGCTAGTGTCCCGGGACCTTACAATGAGCAGTTCTTC.

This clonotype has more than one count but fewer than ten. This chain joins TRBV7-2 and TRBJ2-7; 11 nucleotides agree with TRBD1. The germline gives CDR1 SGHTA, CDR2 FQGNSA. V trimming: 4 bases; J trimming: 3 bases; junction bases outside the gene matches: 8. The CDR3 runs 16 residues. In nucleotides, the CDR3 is TGTGCCAGCAGCTCTCCTGGACAGGGGGCGAACTACGAGCAGTACTTC. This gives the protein CASSSPGQGANYEQYF.

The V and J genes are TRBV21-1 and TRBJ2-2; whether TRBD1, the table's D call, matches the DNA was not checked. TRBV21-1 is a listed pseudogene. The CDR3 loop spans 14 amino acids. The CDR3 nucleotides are TGTGCCAGCAGCAACCGGAGCAGGGACGGGGAGCTGTTTTTT. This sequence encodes CASSNRSRDGELFF.

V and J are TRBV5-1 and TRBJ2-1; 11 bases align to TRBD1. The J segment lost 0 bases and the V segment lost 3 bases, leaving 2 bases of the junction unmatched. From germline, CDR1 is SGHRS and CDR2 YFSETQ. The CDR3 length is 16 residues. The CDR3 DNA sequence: TGCGCCAGCAGCTGGGGGACAGGGGGCTCCTACAATGAGCAGTTCTTC. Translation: CASSWGTGGSYNEQFF.

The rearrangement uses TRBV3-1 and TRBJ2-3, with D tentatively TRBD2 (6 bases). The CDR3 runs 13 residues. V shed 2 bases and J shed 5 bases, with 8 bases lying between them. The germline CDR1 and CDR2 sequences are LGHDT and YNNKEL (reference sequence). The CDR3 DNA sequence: TGTGCCAGCAGCCAACGGGGGTTAGATACGCAGTATTTT. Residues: CASSQRGLDTQYF.

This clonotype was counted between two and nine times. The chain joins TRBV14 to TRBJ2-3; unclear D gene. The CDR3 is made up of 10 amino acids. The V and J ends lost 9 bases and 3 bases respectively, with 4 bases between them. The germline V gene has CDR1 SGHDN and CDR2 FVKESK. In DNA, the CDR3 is TGTGCCAGACCTACAGATACGCAGTATTTT. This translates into CARPTDTQYF.

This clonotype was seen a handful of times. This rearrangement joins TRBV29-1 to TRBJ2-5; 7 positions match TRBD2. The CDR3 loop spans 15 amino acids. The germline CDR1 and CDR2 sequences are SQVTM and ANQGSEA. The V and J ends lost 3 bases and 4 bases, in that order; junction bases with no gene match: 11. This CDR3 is CSVDGGRANIETQYF. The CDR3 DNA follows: TGCAGCGTTGACGGTGGGAGGGCCAATATAGAGACCCAGTACTTC.

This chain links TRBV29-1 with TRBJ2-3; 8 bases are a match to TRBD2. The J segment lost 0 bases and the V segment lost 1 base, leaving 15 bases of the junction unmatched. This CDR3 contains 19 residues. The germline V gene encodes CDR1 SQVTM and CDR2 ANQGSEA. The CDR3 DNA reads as TGCAGCGTTGAAGGAGTGGCTAGCGGGCACAGAGCTAGCACAGATACGCAGTATTTT. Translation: CSVEGVASGHRASTDTQYF.

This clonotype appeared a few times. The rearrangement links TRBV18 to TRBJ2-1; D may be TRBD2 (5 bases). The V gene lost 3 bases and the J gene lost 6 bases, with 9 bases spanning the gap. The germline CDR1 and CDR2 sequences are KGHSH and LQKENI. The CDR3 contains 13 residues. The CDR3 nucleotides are TGTGCCAGCTCACCTACTAGGAGCAATGAGCAGTTCTTC. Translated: CASSPTRSNEQFF.

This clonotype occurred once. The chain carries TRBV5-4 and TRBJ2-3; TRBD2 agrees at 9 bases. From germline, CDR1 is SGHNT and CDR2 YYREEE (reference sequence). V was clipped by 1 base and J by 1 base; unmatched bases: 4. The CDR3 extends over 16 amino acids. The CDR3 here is CASSLPPSGGTDTQYF. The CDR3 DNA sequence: TGTGCCAGCAGCTTGCCACCTAGCGGGGGCACAGATACGCAGTATTTT.

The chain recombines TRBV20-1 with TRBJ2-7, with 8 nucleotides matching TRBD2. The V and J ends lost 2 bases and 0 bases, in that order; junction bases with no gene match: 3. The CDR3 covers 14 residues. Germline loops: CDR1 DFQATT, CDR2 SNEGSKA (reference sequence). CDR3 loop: CSARRSGSSYEQYF. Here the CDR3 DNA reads TGCAGTGCTAGAAGAAGCGGGAGCTCCTACGAGCAGTACTTC.

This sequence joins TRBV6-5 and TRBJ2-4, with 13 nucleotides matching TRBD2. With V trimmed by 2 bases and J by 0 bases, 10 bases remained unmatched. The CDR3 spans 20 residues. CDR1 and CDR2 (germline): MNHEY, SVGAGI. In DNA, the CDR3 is TGTGCCAGCAGTTACGACGGGGGACTAGCGGGGATACTAGCCAAAAACATTCAGTACTTC. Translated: CASSYDGGLAGILAKNIQYF.

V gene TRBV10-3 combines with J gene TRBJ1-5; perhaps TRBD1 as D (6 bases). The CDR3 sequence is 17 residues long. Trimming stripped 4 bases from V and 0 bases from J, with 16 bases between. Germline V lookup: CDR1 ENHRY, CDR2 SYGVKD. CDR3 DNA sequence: TGTGCCATCAGTGTGGGGGCACAGCCATATAGCAATCAGCCCCAGCATTTT. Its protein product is CAISVGAQPYSNQPQHF.

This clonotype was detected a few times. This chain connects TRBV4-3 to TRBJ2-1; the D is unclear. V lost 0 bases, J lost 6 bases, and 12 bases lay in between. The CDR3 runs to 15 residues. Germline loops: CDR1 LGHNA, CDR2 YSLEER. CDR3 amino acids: CASSQEGWDSNEQFF. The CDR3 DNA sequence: TGCGCCAGCAGCCAAGAGGGGTGGGATTCCAATGAGCAGTTCTTC.

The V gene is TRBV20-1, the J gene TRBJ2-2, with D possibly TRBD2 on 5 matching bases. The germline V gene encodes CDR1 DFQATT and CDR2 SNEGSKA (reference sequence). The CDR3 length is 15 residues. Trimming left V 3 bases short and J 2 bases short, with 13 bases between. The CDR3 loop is CSARADLVNTGELFF. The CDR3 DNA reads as TGCAGTGCTAGGGCGGACTTGGTTAACACCGGGGAGCTGTTTTTT.

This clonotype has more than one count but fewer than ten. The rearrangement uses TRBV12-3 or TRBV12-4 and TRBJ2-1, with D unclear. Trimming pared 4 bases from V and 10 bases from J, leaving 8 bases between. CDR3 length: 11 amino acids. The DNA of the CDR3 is TGTGCCAGCAGTTACCCTGAGGAGCAGTTCTTC. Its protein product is CASSYPEEQFF.

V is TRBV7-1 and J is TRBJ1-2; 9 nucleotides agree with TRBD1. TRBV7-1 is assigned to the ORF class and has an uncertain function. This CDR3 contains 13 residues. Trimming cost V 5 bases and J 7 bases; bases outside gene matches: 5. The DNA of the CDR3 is TGTGCCAGCAGCATCACGACAGGGGGTGGCTACACCTTC. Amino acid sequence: CASSITTGGGYTF.

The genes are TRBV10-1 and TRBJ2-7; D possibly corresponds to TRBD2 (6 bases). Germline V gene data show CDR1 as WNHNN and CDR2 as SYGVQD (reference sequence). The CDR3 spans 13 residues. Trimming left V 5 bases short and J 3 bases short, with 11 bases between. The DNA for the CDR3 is TGCGCCAGCAGTTCGGAGGGTTTCTACGAGCAGTACTTC. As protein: CASSSEGFYEQYF.

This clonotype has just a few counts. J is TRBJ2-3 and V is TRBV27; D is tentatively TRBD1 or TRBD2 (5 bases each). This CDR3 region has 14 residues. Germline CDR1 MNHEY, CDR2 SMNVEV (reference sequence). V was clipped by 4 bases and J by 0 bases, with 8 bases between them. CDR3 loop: CASSWDGSTDTQYF. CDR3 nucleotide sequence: TGTGCCAGCAGTTGGGACGGGAGCACAGATACGCAGTATTTT.

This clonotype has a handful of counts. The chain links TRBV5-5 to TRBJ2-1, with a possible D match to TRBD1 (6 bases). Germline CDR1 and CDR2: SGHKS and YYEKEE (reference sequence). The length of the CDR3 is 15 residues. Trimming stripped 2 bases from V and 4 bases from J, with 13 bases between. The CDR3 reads CASSLNGGTYNEQFF. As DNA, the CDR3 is TGTGCCAGCAGCTTAAATGGGGGCACGTACAATGAGCAGTTCTTC.

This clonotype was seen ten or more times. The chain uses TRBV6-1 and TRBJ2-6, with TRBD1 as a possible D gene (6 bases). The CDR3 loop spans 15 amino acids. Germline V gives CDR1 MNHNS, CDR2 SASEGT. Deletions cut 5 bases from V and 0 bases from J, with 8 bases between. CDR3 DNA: TGTGCCAGCAGTCAGACAGGCTCTGGGGCCAACGTCCTGACTTTC. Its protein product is CASSQTGSGANVLTF.

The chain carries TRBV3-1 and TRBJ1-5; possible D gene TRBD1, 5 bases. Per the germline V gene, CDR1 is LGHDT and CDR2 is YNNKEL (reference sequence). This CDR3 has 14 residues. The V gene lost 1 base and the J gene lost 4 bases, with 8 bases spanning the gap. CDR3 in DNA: TGTGCCAGCAGCCAAGTTCAGGGAAATCAGCCCCAGCATTTT. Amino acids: CASSQVQGNQPQHF. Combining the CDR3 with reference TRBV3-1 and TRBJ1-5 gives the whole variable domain DTAVSQTPKYLVTQMGNDKSIKCEQNLGHDTMYWYKQDSKKFLKIMFSYNNKELIINETVPNRFSPKSPDKAHLNLHINSLELGDSAVYFCASSQVQGNQPQHFGDGTRLSIL.

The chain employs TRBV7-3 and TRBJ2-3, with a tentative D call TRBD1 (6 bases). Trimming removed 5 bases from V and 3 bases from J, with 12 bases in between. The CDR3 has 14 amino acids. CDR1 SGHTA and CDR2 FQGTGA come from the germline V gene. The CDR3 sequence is CASSPNRATDTQYF. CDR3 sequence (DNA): TGTGCCAGCAGCCCGAACAGGGCAACAGATACGCAGTATTTT.

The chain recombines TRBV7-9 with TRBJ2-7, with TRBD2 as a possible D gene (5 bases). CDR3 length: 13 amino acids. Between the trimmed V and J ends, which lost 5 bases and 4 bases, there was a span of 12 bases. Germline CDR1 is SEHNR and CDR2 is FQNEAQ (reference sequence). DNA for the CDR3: TGTGCCAGCAGCCCGAGGGTTCGGTACGAGCAGTACTTC. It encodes CASSPRVRYEQYF.

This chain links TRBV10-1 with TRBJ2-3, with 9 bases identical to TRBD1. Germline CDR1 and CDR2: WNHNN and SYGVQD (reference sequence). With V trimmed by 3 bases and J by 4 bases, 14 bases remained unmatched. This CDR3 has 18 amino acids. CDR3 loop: CASSDPGQGLGGPDTQYF. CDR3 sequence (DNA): TGCGCCAGCAGTGATCCGGGACAGGGCCTTGGGGGACCAGATACGCAGTATTTT.

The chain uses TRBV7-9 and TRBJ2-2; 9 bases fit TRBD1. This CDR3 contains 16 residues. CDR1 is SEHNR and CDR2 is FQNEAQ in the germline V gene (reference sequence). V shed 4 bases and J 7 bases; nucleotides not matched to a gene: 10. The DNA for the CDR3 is TGTGCCAGCAGCTCTCCGGGACAGGGTTCCGGCGGGGAGCTGTTTTTT. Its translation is CASSSPGQGSGGELFF. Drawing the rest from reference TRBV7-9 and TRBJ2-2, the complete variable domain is DTGVSQNPRHKITKRGQNVTFRCDPISEHNRLYWYRQTLGQGPEFLTYFQNEAQLEKSRLLSDRFSAERPKGSFSTLEIQRTEQGDSAMYLCASSSPGQGSGGELFFGEGSRLTVL.

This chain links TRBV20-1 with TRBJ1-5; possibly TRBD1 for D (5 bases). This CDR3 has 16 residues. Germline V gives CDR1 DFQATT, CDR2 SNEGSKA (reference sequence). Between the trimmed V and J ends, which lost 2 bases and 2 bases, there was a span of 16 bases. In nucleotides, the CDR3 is TGCAGTGCTAGACCCCCCGCGGGAGGGGGCAATCAGCCCCAGCATTTT. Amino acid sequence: CSARPPAGGGNQPQHF.

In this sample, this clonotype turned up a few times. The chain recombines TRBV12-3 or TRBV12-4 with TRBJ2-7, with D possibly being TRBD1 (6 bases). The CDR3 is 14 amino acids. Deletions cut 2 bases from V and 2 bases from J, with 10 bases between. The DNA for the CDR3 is TGTGCCAGCAGTTTACTCTCAGGGGCCTACGAGCAGTACTTC. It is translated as CASSLLSGAYEQYF.

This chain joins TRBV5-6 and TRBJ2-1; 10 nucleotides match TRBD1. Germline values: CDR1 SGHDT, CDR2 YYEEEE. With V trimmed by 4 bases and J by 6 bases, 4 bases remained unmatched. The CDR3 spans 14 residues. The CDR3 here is CASSPGTGANEQFF. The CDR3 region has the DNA TGTGCCAGCAGCCCCGGGACAGGGGCCAATGAGCAGTTCTTC.

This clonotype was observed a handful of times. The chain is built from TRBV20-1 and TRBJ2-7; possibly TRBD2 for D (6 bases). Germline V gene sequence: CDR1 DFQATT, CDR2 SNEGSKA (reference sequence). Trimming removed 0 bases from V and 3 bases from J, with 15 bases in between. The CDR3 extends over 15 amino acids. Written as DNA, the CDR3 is TGCAGTGCTAGAGATCTGCTAGCGAGGGGCTACGAGCAGTACTTC. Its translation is CSARDLLARGYEQYF.

This CDR3 is CASSSGTGRPTDTQYF. CDR3 DNA: TGCGCCAGCAGCTCCGGGACAGGGCGTCCCACAGATACGCAGTATTTT. V gene TRBV5-1 combines with J gene TRBJ2-3; 9 nucleotides line up with TRBD1. V was clipped by 3 bases and J by 2 bases; unmatched bases: 7. Germline CDR1 is SGHRS and CDR2 is YFSETQ. This CDR3 is 16 amino acids long.